This entry lists 19 T cell receptor beta chains sequenced from one sample in a study of post-analysis software for immune sequencing data. For these TCRs, the target antigens are not known. Overall study results and limits: Controls showed lower frequencies than patients for several TRBV segments, and TRBV5-6, TRBV5-1 and TRBV20-1 were among these.

Unique molecular identifiers were present in the TCR beta cDNA libraries. TCRdb reanalysed the PCR reads using MiXCR and keeps one entry per CDR3 protein. This repertoire shows around 400,000 distinct CDR3 sequences, about 39% found once; its top ten account for roughly 8.2%. Sequencing input: blood. All receptors come from a girl aged 2 to 9 with multiple sclerosis.

This chain joins TRBV4-3 and TRBJ2-7; D remains ambiguous. V was cut by 0 bases and J by 5 bases, with 17 bases left in between. The germline V gene has CDR1 LGHNA and CDR2 YSLEER. This CDR3 comprises 16 residues. In DNA, the CDR3 is TGCGCCAGCAGCCAAGATTGGATAAGGGTCTCTCACGAGCAGTACTTC. It encodes CASSQDWIRVSHEQYF.

This clonotype was observed a handful of times. The chain links TRBV20-1 to TRBJ2-5, with TRBD1 identical over 9 bases. CDR1 is DFQATT, CDR2 SNEGSKA, per germline (reference sequence). The ends lost 1 base at V and 3 bases at J; junction bases unmatched: 0. The CDR3 is 13 amino acids. CDR3 residues: CSARGTGEETQYF. As DNA, the CDR3 is TGCAGTGCTAGAGGGACAGGGGAAGAGACCCAGTACTTC.

The V gene is TRBV4-1, the J gene TRBJ2-1, with D maybe TRBD2 (5 bases). The germline V gene has CDR1 MGHRA and CDR2 YSYEKL. The CDR3 contains 13 residues. V gave up 4 bases and J gave up 9 bases, with 13 bases separating them. CDR3 DNA sequence: TGCGCCAGCAGCCGGGAGACCTTGGGTGAGCAGTTCTTC. Translation: CASSRETLGEQFF.

Regarding this clonotype: One junction end does not reproduce the germline sequence, and a read error may be involved. This chain links TRBV6-5 with TRBJ2-4, with a possible D match to TRBD2 (6 bases). The V gene's germline CDR1 is MNHEY and CDR2 SVGAGI. This CDR3 has 16 amino acids. CDR3 in amino acids: CASSSDGGGGENIRYF. The CDR3 DNA follows: TGTGCCAGCAGCTCGGACGGGGGAGGAGGCGAAAACATTCGGTACTTC.

The V call is TRBV15, the J call TRBJ1-2; 8 bases fit TRBD1. Trimming took 3 bases from V and 2 from J; bases not matched to a gene: 5. Germline V gene sequence: CDR1 LNHNV, CDR2 YYDKDF (reference sequence). The CDR3 is 15 residues long. CDR3 in DNA: TGTGCCACCAGCAGGCTACAGGGGGGGAACTATGGCTACACCTTC. Protein product: CATSRLQGGNYGYTF.

The V and J genes are TRBV29-1 and TRBJ1-5, with D tentatively TRBD1 (6 bases). V lost 4 bases and J lost 7, with 11 bases in between. The germline V gene encodes CDR1 SQVTM and CDR2 ANQGSEA. The CDR3 is made up of 12 amino acids. CDR3 sequence reads: CSVATGLQPQHF. CDR3 coding DNA: TGCAGCGTTGCGACAGGTTTGCAGCCCCAGCATTTT.

The rearrangement uses TRBV2 and TRBJ1-2; unclear D gene. V was trimmed by 8 bases and J by 1 base, leaving 11 bases between them. Germline V gives CDR1 SNHLY, CDR2 FYNNEI. CDR3 length equals 13 residues. Here the CDR3 reads CASEVDFNYGYTF. Written as DNA, the CDR3 is TGTGCCAGCGAGGTGGACTTTAACTATGGCTACACCTTC. The whole variable domain, filled in from reference TRBV2 and TRBJ1-2, reads EPEVTQTPSHQVTQMGQEVILRCVPISNHLYFYWYRQILGQKVEFLVSFYNNEISEKSEIFDDQFSVERPDGSNFTLKIRSTKLEDSAMYFCASEVDFNYGYTFGSGTRLTVV.

The rearrangement uses TRBV27 and TRBJ1-2, with a possible D match to TRBD1 (5 bases). CDR3 length: 15 residues. V dropped 3 bases and J dropped 0 bases, with 11 bases sitting between them. CDR1 and CDR2 (germline): MNHEY, SMNVEV (reference sequence). The CDR3 nucleotides read TGTGCCAGCAGTTTGGACTGGGGGACTAACTATGGCTACACCTTC. Translating gives CASSLDWGTNYGYTF.

The V and J genes are TRBV7-2 and TRBJ2-5, with TRBD2 matching 9 bases. The germline gives CDR1 SGHTA, CDR2 FQGNSA. V lost 3 bases, J lost 5 bases, and 7 bases stayed unmatched. CDR3 size: 15 residues. In DNA, the CDR3 is TGTGCCAGCAGCTTTGGGGCTAGCGGGATGGAGACCCAGTACTTC. Encoded protein: CASSFGASGMETQYF.

The V gene is TRBV5-5, the J gene TRBJ2-5; D not certain. The V gene's germline CDR1 is SGHKS and CDR2 YYEKEE (reference sequence). Trimming cost V 4 bases and J 4 bases, with 11 bases left between them. This CDR3 has 13 amino acids. The chain's CDR3 is CASSPPLRETQYF. CDR3 coding DNA: TGTGCCAGCAGCCCCCCGTTACGAGAGACCCAGTACTTC.

The table lists this clonotype with a few counts. The gene calls are TRBV10-3 and TRBJ2-7; the match to TRBD1 covers 9 bases. Germline trimming cut 2 bases from V and 5 bases from J; bases unmatched to any gene: 7. Germline-derived CDR1 and CDR2 are ENHRY and SYGVKD. This CDR3 is built from 15 residues. The CDR3 DNA reads as TGTGCCATCAGTGAGGAGGGACAGGGAGGAGACGAGCAGTACTTC. This gives the protein CAISEEGQGGDEQYF.

The rearrangement uses TRBV18 and TRBJ1-4; D remains ambiguous. The germline V gene encodes CDR1 KGHSH and CDR2 LQKENI. Trimming took off 1 base at V and 0 bases at J, with 9 bases between the two ends. The CDR3 covers 16 residues. The CDR3 region is CASSPQDSATNEKLFF. CDR3 DNA: TGTGCCAGCTCACCACAGGATTCAGCAACTAATGAAAAACTGTTTTTT.

The chain recombines TRBV6-5 with TRBJ2-7; TRBD1 matches 8 bases. CDR1 is MNHEY, CDR2 SVGAGI, per germline. The ends lost 2 bases at V and 4 bases at J; junction bases unmatched: 7. The CDR3 consists of 15 residues. CDR3 loop: CASSYRDRGWYEQYF. CDR3 coding DNA: TGTGCCAGCAGTTACCGCGACAGGGGTTGGTACGAGCAGTACTTC.

This clonotype was observed a few times. This chain uses TRBV6-5 with TRBJ1-5; D remains ambiguous. This CDR3 comprises 16 residues. Per the germline V gene, CDR1 is MNHEY and CDR2 is SVGAGI. V shed 2 bases and J shed 3 bases, with 14 bases lying between them. CDR3 nucleotide sequence: TGTGCCAGCAGTTACATCCCCCGGCAATTCAATCAGCCCCAGCATTTT. It specifies CASSYIPRQFNQPQHF.

The chain carries TRBV29-1 and TRBJ1-1; unclear D gene. V dropped 5 bases and J dropped 8 bases, with 12 bases sitting between them. The CDR3 runs 11 residues. Germline V lookup: CDR1 SQVTM, CDR2 ANQGSEA. The CDR3 DNA follows: TGCAGCGTTTGGAAAGGGTCGGAAGCTTTCTTT. Translating gives CSVWKGSEAFF.

V gene TRBV3-1 combines with J gene TRBJ1-2, with a possible D match to TRBD1 (5 bases). Germline V gene sequence: CDR1 LGHDT, CDR2 YNNKEL (reference sequence). V shed 0 bases and J shed 6 bases, with 14 bases lying between them. The CDR3 runs to 15 residues. CDR3 DNA sequence: TGTGCCAGCAGCCAAGATTGGGAGGGGTCCCATGGCTACACCTTC. This sequence encodes CASSQDWEGSHGYTF. Full variable domain (remainder filled in from reference TRBV3-1 and TRBJ1-2): DTAVSQTPKYLVTQMGNDKSIKCEQNLGHDTMYWYKQDSKKFLKIMFSYNNKELIINETVPNRFSPKSPDKAHLNLHINSLELGDSAVYFCASSQDWEGSHGYTFGSGTRLTVV.

This clonotype appeared a few times. This chain joins TRBV20-1 and TRBJ1-6, with TRBD1 as a possible D gene (6 bases). This CDR3 has 16 residues. V dropped 6 bases and J dropped 3 bases, with 18 bases sitting between them. Germline V gene sequence: CDR1 DFQATT, CDR2 SNEGSKA (reference sequence). The CDR3 DNA is TGCAGTGCCTTCGCCTTGGACAGCCACTATAATTCACCCCTCCACTTT. The encoded protein is CSAFALDSHYNSPLHF.

In its sample, this clonotype was seen a few times. The chain couples TRBV4-3 to TRBJ2-5; D is unclear. Trimming removed 2 bases from V and 5 bases from J, with 15 bases in between. The CDR3 contains 15 residues. CDR1 and CDR2 from the germline V gene are LGHNA and YSLEER. CDR3 sequence (DNA): TGCGCCAGCAGCCAAACCTTAGCTATGTGGGAGACCCAGTACTTC. Translated: CASSQTLAMWETQYF.

The table lists this clonotype with a count of one. The chain recombines TRBV7-3 with TRBJ2-6, with D perhaps assigned TRBD1 or TRBD2 (6 bases each). The V end was cut by 0 bases, the J end by 3 bases, with 9 bases between. CDR1 is SGHTA and CDR2 is FQGTGA in the germline V gene. The CDR3 is made up of 16 amino acids. CDR3 residues: CASSLTGGGGANVLTF. The CDR3 nucleotides read TGTGCCAGCAGCTTAACAGGGGGAGGTGGGGCCAACGTCCTGACTTTC.